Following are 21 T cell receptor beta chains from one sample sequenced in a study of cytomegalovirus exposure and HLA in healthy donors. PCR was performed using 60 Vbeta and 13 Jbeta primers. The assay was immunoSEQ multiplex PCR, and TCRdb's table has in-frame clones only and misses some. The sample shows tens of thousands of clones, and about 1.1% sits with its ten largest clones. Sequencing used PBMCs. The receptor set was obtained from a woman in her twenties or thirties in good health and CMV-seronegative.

The CDR3 sequence: CASSQERGNYGYTF. The DNA for the CDR3 is TGTGCCAGCAGCCAAGAAAGGGGCAACTATGGCTACACCTTC. This chain joins TRBV5-6 and TRBJ1-2, with a possible D match to TRBD1 (5 bases). The CDR3 contains 14 residues. Germline V lookup: CDR1 SGHDT, CDR2 YYEEEE. Trimming stripped 4 bases from V and 2 bases from J, with 12 bases between.

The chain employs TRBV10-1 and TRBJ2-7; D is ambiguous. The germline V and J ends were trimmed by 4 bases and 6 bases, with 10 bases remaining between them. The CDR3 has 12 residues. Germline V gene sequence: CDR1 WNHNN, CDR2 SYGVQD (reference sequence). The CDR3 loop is CASSGPGGEQYF. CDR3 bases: TGCGCCAGCAGTGGACCGGGTGGCGAGCAGTACTTC.

The CDR3 region has the DNA TGTGCCAGCAGCTTTGCGCCACTCGCGGGGGAGGGTGAGCAGTTCTTC. Translation: CASSFAPLAGEGEQFF. The V gene is TRBV7-2, the J gene TRBJ2-1, with 7 bases identical to TRBD2. This CDR3 region has 16 residues. CDR1 and CDR2 from the germline V gene are SGHTA and FQGNSA. J lost 9 bases, V lost 3 bases, and 14 bases had no gene match.

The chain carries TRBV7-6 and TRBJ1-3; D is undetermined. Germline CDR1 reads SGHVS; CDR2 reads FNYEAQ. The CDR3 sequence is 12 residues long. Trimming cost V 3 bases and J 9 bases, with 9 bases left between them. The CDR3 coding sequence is TGTGCCAGCAGCTTTCCCGGGAGCACCATATATTTT. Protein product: CASSFPGSTIYF.

The CDR3 here is CASSEARRLSNQPQHF. DNA of the CDR3: TGTGCCAGCAGTGAAGCGAGGAGGCTAAGCAATCAGCCCCAGCATTTT. The gene calls are TRBV6-1 and TRBJ1-5, with D hard to call. V was cut by 0 bases and J by 1 base, with 10 bases left in between. The CDR3 runs to 16 residues. Per germline, CDR1 MNHNS and CDR2 SASEGT.

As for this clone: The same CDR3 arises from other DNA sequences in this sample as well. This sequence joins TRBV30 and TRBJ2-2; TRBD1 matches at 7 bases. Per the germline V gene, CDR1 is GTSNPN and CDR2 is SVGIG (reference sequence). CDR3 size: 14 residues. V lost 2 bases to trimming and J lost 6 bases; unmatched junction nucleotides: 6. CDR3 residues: CAWSTSTGAGELFF. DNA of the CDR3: TGTGCCTGGAGTACCTCCACAGGGGCCGGGGAGCTGTTTTTT.

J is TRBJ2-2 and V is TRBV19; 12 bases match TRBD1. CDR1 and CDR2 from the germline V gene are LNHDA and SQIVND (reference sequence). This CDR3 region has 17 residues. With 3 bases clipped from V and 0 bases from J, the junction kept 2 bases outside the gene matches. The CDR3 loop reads CASSIGTGGANTGELFF. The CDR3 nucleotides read TGTGCCAGTAGTATCGGGACAGGGGGCGCGAACACCGGGGAGCTGTTTTTT.

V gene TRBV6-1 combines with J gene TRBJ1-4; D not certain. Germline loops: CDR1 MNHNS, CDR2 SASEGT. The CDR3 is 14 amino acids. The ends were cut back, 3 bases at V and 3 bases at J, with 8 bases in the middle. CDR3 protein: CASSDSAANEKLFF. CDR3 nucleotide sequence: TGTGCCAGCAGTGACTCAGCGGCTAATGAAAAACTGTTTTTT.

CDR3 sequence (DNA): TGTGCCACCAGCAGAGATCTGGCTATTCAGTACTTC. Translated, it gives CATSRDLAIQYF. This chain uses TRBV15 with TRBJ2-4, with D hard to call. The V end lost 0 bases, the J end lost 10 bases, and 7 bases lay between the germline ends. CDR3 length equals 12 residues. Germline V lookup: CDR1 LNHNV, CDR2 YYDKDF (reference sequence).

CDR3 in amino acids: CASSRRPSGQGVQETQYF. The CDR3 bases are TGCGCCAGCAGCCGACGGCCTTCGGGACAGGGCGTACAAGAGACCCAGTACTTC. The chain has TRBV5-1 and TRBJ2-5, with 9 nucleotides matching TRBD1. Germline V CDR1 and CDR2: SGHRS, YFSETQ. The CDR3 totals 18 residues. The trim removed 4 bases at V and 2 bases at J, leaving 15 bases unmatched.

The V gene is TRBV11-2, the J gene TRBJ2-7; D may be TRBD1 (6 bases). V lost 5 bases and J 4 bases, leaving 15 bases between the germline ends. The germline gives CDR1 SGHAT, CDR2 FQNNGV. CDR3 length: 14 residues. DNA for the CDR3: TGTGCCAGCAGCCTACAGGGAAGGGCTTACGAGCAGTACTTC. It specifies CASSLQGRAYEQYF. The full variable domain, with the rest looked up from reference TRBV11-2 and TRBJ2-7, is EAGVAQSPRYKIIEKRQSVAFWCNPISGHATLYWYQQILGQGPKLLIQFQNNGVVDDSQLPKDRFSAERLKGVDSTLKIQPAKLEDSAVYLCASSLQGRAYEQYFGPGTRLTVT.

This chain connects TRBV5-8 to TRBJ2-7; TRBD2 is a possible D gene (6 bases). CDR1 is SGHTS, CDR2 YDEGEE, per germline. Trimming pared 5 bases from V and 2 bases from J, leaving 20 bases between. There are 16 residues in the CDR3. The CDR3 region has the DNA TGTGCCAGCAGGGAAGAAGTCATGCGGGGAGCCTACGAGCAGTACTTC. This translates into CASREEVMRGAYEQYF.

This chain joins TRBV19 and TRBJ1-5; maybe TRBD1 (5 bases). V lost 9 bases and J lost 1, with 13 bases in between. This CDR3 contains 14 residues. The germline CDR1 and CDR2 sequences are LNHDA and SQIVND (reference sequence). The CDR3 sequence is CASQFGGSNQPQHF. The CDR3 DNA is TGTGCCAGCCAGTTTGGGGGGAGCAATCAGCCCCAGCATTTT.

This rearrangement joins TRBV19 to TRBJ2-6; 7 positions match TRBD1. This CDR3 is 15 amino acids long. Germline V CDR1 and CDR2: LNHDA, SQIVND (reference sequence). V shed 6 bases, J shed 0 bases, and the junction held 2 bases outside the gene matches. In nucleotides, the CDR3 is TGTGCCAGTAGACAGGGGCACTCTGGGGCCAACGTCCTGACTTTC. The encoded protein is CASRQGHSGANVLTF.

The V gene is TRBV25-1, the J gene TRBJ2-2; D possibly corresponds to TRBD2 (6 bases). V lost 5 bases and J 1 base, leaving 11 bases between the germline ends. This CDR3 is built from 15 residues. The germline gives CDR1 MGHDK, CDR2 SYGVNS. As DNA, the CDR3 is TGTGCCAGCAGTAGTAGCGGAGTGAACACCGGGGAGCTGTTTTTT. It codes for CASSSSGVNTGELFF.

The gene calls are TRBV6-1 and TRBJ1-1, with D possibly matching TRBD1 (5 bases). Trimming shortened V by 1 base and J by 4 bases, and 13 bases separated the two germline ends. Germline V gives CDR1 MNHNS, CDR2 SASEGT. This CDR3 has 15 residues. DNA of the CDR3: TGTGCCAGCAGTGAAGAGCCGGGGGAGATCACTGAAGCTTTCTTT. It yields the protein CASSEEPGEITEAFF.

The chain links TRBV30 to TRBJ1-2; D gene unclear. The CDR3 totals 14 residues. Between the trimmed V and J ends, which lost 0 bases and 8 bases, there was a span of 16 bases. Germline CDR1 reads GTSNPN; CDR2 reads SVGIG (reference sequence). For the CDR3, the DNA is TGTGCCTGGAGTGTAACCGGACTCCCTGGGGGCTACACCTTC. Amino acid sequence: CAWSVTGLPGGYTF.

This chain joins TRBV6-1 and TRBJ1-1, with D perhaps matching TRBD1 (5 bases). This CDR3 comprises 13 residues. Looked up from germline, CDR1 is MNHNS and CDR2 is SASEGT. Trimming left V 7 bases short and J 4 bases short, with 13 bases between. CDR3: CASNRRVGTEAFF. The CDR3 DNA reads TGTGCCAGCAATCGCAGGGTGGGCACTGAAGCTTTCTTT.

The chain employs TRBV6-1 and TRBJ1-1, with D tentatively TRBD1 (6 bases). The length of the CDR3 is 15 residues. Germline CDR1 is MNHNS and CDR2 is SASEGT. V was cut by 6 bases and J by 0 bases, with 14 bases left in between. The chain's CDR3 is CASSHPTGLNTEAFF. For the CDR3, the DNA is TGTGCCAGCAGCCATCCGACAGGATTGAACACTGAAGCTTTCTTT.

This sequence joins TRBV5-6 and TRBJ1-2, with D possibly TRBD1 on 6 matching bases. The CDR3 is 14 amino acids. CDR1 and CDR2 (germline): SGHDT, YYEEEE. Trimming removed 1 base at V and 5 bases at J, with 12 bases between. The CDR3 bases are TGTGCCAGCAGCTTGCGACAGGCAGGTTATGGCTACACCTTC. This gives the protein CASSLRQAGYGYTF.

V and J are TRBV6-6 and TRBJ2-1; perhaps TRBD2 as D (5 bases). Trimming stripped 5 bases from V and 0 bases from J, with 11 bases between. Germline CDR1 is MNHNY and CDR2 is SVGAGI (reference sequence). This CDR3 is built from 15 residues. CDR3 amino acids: CASSKEGSSYNEQFF. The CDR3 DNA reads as TGTGCCAGCAGTAAAGAGGGCAGCTCCTACAATGAGCAGTTCTTC.